Listed below are T cell receptor beta chains from one sample, sequenced in a study of blood T cell repertoires in COVID-19. TCRdb keeps only in-frame clones here, not all; method: immunoSEQ multiplex PCR. The sample consists of 62,000 or so clones, roughly nine tenths of them appearing once. Sequenced material: peripheral blood. The source of these receptors is a man aged 45-65 years with active COVID-19. The CDR3 runs from the conserved cysteine through the conserved F or W. D genes are given only for firm matches. Clone size appears in some rows only: once, few, many, or a class for an expanded clone.

V: TRBV12-3/TRBV12-4
D: TRBD1
size: once
J: TRBJ1-2
CDR3: CASSLDRAGYTF
DNA: TGTGCCAGCAGTTTGGACAGGGCAGGCTACACCTTC

V: TRBV19
D: TRBD1
size: once
J: TRBJ2-5
CDR3: CASSWTGQETQYF
DNA: TGTGCCAGTAGTTGGACAGGGCAAGAGACCCAGTACTTC

V: TRBV7-2
D: TRBD2
size: .
J: TRBJ2-7
CDR3: CASSSSTSGGYPPGYEQYF
DNA: TGTGCCAGCAGCTCCTCGACTAGCGGGGGTTACCCACCAGGTTACGAGCAGTACTTC

V: TRBV2
D: .
size: .
J: TRBJ2-4
CDR3: CASSESGGTGNIQYF
DNA: TGTGCCAGCAGTGAAAGTGGGGGGACCGGGAACATTCAGTACTTC

V: TRBV5-6
D: TRBD2
size: .
J: TRBJ2-3
CDR3: CASSLELAGGLADTQYF
DNA: TGTGCCAGCAGCTTGGAACTAGCGGGGGGGTTGGCAGATACGCAGTATTTT

V: TRBV5-4
D: TRBD1
size: .
J: TRBJ2-1
CDR3: CASSLGWTGLRNEQFF
DNA: TGTGCCAGCAGCTTGGGGTGGACAGGGTTGAGGAATGAGCAGTTCTTC

V: TRBV15
D: .
size: .
J: TRBJ2-7
CDR3: CATSARSAEQYF
DNA: TGTGCCACCAGCGCCCGGAGTGCCGAGCAGTACTTC

V: TRBV3-1/TRBV3-2
D: TRBD2
size: once
J: TRBJ2-5
CDR3: CASSRPRAGGQETQYF
DNA: TGTGCCAGCAGCCGGCCACGGGCGGGGGGGCAAGAGACCCAGTACTTC

V: TRBV7-2
D: .
size: .
J: TRBJ2-3
CDR3: CASSLISSPDTQYF
DNA: TGTGCCAGCAGCTTAATCTCCTCCCCAGATACGCAGTATTTT

V: TRBV5-1
D: .
size: .
J: TRBJ1-2
CDR3: CASSLAAGADYGYTF
DNA: TGCGCCAGCAGCTTGGCGGCAGGGGCGGATTATGGCTACACCTTC

V: TRBV5-1
D: .
size: .
J: TRBJ1-3
CDR3: CPWARRNTIYF
DNA: TGCCCGTGGGCACGAAGAAACACCATATATTTT

V: TRBV10-1
D: TRBD2
size: .
J: TRBJ2-1
CDR3: CASSESHRSGGKREQFF
DNA: TGCGCCAGCAGTGAGTCCCACCGGAGCGGGGGTAAGCGTGAGCAGTTCTTC

V: TRBV7-2
D: TRBD1
size: few
J: TRBJ1-5
CDR3: CASSLVPGQGLGSNQPQHF
DNA: TGTGCCAGCAGCTTAGTCCCGGGACAGGGCTTGGGTAGCAATCAGCCCCAGCATTTT

V: TRBV5-1
D: .
size: .
J: TRBJ2-7
CDR3: CASSLDGQLYEQYF
DNA: TGCGCCAGCAGCTTGGATGGACAACTCTACGAGCAGTACTTC

V: TRBV4-3
D: TRBD1
size: .
J: TRBJ2-7
CDR3: CASSQGTSRQGMGEQYF
DNA: TGCGCCAGCAGCCAAGGAACCTCCAGACAGGGGATGGGTGAGCAGTACTTC

V: TRBV7-6
D: .
size: once
J: TRBJ2-3
CDR3: CASSFRQAPTDTQYF
DNA: TGTGCCAGCAGCTTCAGACAGGCCCCCACAGATACGCAGTATTTT

V: TRBV30
D: TRBD1
size: few
J: TRBJ1-5
CDR3: CAWSRGTAIGQPQHF
DNA: TGTGCCTGGAGTCGGGGGACAGCCATCGGTCAGCCCCAGCATTTT

V: TRBV30
D: .
size: .
J: TRBJ1-4
CDR3: CAWSPPGSDEKLFF
DNA: TGTGCCTGGAGTCCACCCGGTTCGGATGAAAAACTGTTTTTT

V: TRBV12-3/TRBV12-4
D: .
size: .
J: TRBJ2-5
CDR3: CASTPTWEETQYF
DNA: TGTGCCAGCACCCCCACATGGGAGGAGACCCAGTACTTC

V: TRBV19
D: TRBD2
size: .
J: TRBJ2-1
CDR3: CASSISGGAHNEQFF
DNA: TGTGCCAGTAGTATATCGGGGGGGGCCCACAATGAGCAGTTCTTC

V: TRBV7-2
D: .
size: .
J: TRBJ2-3
CDR3: CASSWEGGSDTQYF
DNA: TGTGCCAGCAGCTGGGAGGGGGGCTCAGATACGCAGTATTTT

V: TRBV30
D: .
size: .
J: TRBJ1-1
CDR3: CAWDELMNTEAFF
DNA: TGTGCCTGGGATGAGCTCATGAACACTGAAGCTTTCTTT

V: TRBV27
D: TRBD1
size: once
J: TRBJ1-4
CDR3: CASRPTGSGEKLFF
DNA: TGTGCCAGCAGGCCGACAGGGAGTGGGGAAAAACTGTTTTTT

V: TRBV12-3/TRBV12-4
D: .
size: .
J: TRBJ1-1
CDR3: CASSLASRAFF
DNA: TGTGCCAGCAGCTTAGCCTCCAGAGCTTTCTTT

V: TRBV20-1
D: .
size: .
J: TRBJ2-4
CDR3: CSARQENIQYF
DNA: TGCAGCGCTAGACAGGAAAACATTCAGTACTTC

V: TRBV11-3
D: TRBD1
size: .
J: TRBJ1-2
CDR3: CASSTRDRGNYGYTF
DNA: TGTGCCAGCAGCACTCGGGACAGGGGAAACTATGGCTACACCTTC

V: TRBV7-8
D: TRBD1
size: .
J: TRBJ1-1
CDR3: CASSLRLGQGGTEAFF
DNA: TGTGCCAGCAGCTTACGACTCGGACAGGGAGGCACTGAAGCTTTCTTT

V: TRBV2
D: TRBD2
size: .
J: TRBJ2-1
CDR3: CASTYGPSGGYNEQFF
DNA: TGTGCCAGCACGTACGGGCCTAGCGGGGGGTACAATGAGCAGTTCTTC

V: TRBV6-5
D: .
size: .
J: TRBJ1-2
CDR3: CATTPREGYGYTF
DNA: TGTGCCACCACACCCAGAGAGGGCTATGGCTACACCTTC

V: TRBV9
D: .
size: .
J: TRBJ1-2
CDR3: CASSTQTGYGYTF
DNA: TGTGCCAGCAGCACCCAGACAGGATATGGCTACACCTTC

V: TRBV7-9
D: TRBD1
size: .
J: TRBJ2-5
CDR3: CASSLQGGRETQYF
DNA: TGTGCCAGCAGCTTACAAGGGGGCAGGGAGACCCAGTACTTC

V: TRBV6-1
D: .
size: .
J: TRBJ2-7
CDR3: CASSEVAGYEQYF
DNA: TGTGCCAGCAGTGAAGTGGCAGGCTACGAGCAGTACTTC

V: TRBV28
D: .
size: .
J: TRBJ1-1
CDR3: CASSLGGRENTEAFF
DNA: TGTGCCAGCAGTTTAGGAGGCCGTGAGAACACTGAAGCTTTCTTT

V: TRBV21-1
D: .
size: .
J: TRBJ1-5
CDR3: CASSIPEGFRVHSNQPQHF
DNA: TGTGCCAGCAGCATCCCAGAAGGGTTCAGGGTCCATAGCAATCAGCCCCAGCATTTT